This T cell receptor beta chain was observed in a study of cytomegalovirus exposure and HLA in healthy donors. Study-wide results and caveats: It was confirmed in vitro that a few of the CMV-associated chains were specific for CMV antigens.

It was with 60 Vbeta and 13 Jbeta primers that the PCR ran. Clones were sequenced by immunoSEQ multiplex PCR, and TCRdb holds only the in-frame ones, with some missing. The profile covers about 64,000 clones, with 65% to 90% appearing a single time and roughly a tenth taken by the ten largest. On this clone: No antigen is known for it.

This TCR derives from a female donor in good health and CMV-seronegative. The sequencing sample was made of PBMCs.

As DNA, the CDR3 is TGTGCCACCAGGGGGATAGCGGGAACCGGGGAGCTGTTTTTT. It is translated as CATRGIAGTGELFF. This chain joins TRBV6-4 and TRBJ2-2, with D perhaps matching TRBD2 (8 bases). CDR1 and CDR2 from the germline V gene are MRHNA and SNTAGT. This CDR3 is built from 14 residues. Trimming took 10 bases from V and 5 from J, leaving 17 bases between them.